This T cell receptor (beta chain) was identified in a study of T cell repertoires in cytomegalovirus infection. Across the whole study: Through public TCR beta signatures, both CMV infection and matching HLA type were indicated.

TCRdb called the reads again in MiXCR, with one record for every CDR3 protein. Among under 850,000 distinct CDR3 sequences listed, 30% to 40% were seen once. The CDR3 covers 13 residues. Trimming at V came to 7 bases and at J to 5 bases, leaving 4 bases not matched to a gene. The sample holds a few counts of this clonotype. Its antigen is as yet unknown. The chain recombines TRBV12-3 or TRBV12-4 with TRBJ1-5, with 8 bases fitting TRBD1. The source material was cultured PBMCs, sampled from culture after CMV antigen stimulation. The TCR comes from a human donor in good health (CMV status not recorded). Some clones in this sample may be carry-over from other donors' samples. CDR3 amino acids: CASKSTGDQPQHF. The CDR3 coding sequence is TGTGCCAGCAAATCGACAGGGGATCAGCCCCAGCATTTT.